This TCR beta chain comes out of a study of T cell repertoires in cytomegalovirus infection. Remarks on this clonotype: Its target is not known.

Broader study findings: Dominating the ex vivo response were TCR beta clonotypes that were CMV-specific and HLA-C-restricted.

MiXCR, run by TCRdb on the reads, gives a single entry per CDR3 protein. The sample carries approximately 250,000 distinct CDR3 sequences, approximately 22% recorded once. This receptor was taken from a human donor in good health (CMV status not recorded). Some clones in this sample may be carry-over from other donors' samples. The sample taken for sequencing was CD8+ T cells from PBMCs.

The CDR3 loop is CASTMWDRANQPQHF. The CDR3 DNA is TGTGCCAGCACCATGTGGGACAGGGCGAATCAGCCCCAGCATTTT. The chain joins TRBV6-1 to TRBJ1-5; 9 bases align to TRBD1. Germline CDR1 is MNHNS and CDR2 is SASEGT. The CDR3 contains 15 residues. V shed 7 bases, J shed 4 bases, and the junction held 8 bases outside the gene matches.